Presented here are 11 T cell receptor beta chains from one specimen sequenced in a study of T-cell reconstitution after alpha-beta-depleted transplantation in children. The TCRbeta library incorporated unique molecular identifiers. Each CDR3 protein gets one entry after TCRdb re-called the PCR reads with MiXCR. The table has fewer than 550,000 distinct CDR3 sequences, over 9.5% seen once. The specimen was PBMCs, mostly from graft donor cells, collected 180 days after TCRalphabeta/CD19-depleted stem cell transplant. The receptors here all came from a female patient aged 2 to 10 who had a stem cell transplant for aplastic anemia, so the T cells may come from the graft donor.

V gene TRBV9 combines with J gene TRBJ2-1; D call uncertain. V was cut by 0 bases and J by 8 bases, with 9 bases left in between. Germline V gene data show CDR1 as SGDLS and CDR2 as YYNGEE. The CDR3 consists of 13 residues. CDR3 sequence (DNA): TGTGCCAGCAGCGTAGATATCGGTGATGAGCAGTTCTTC. Translated: CASSVDIGDEQFF.

The chain couples TRBV13 to TRBJ2-4; D ambiguous. The CDR3 extends over 13 amino acids. Trimming stripped 1 base from V and 10 bases from J, with 11 bases between. The germline V gene has CDR1 PRHDT and CDR2 FYEKMQ (reference sequence). This CDR3 is CASSLEGPGIQYF. CDR3 nucleotide sequence: TGTGCCAGCAGCTTAGAGGGCCCCGGAATTCAGTACTTC.

The chain joins TRBV28 to TRBJ2-5; a possible D gene is TRBD1 (6 bases). This CDR3 contains 16 residues. V was shortened by 6 bases and J by 0 bases, with 17 bases between the two germline ends. The germline V gene encodes CDR1 MDHEN and CDR2 SYDVKM. The CDR3 nucleotides are TGTGCCAGCAGAGAGGAGGTAACAGGGAACCAAGAGACCCAGTACTTC. Translating it yields CASREEVTGNQETQYF. Full variable domain (outside the CDR3, taken from reference TRBV28 and TRBJ2-5): DVKVTQSSRYLVKRTGEKVFLECVQDMDHENMFWYRQDPGLGLRLIYFSYDVKMKEKGDIPEGYSVSREKKERFSLILESASTNQTSMYLCASREEVTGNQETQYFGPGTRLLVL.

In this sample, this clonotype turned up a few times. CDR3 in DNA: TGTGCCAGCAGCTTAGTTATTTCTTCGCATGAGCAGTTCTTC. Amino acids: CASSLVISSHEQFF. This chain connects TRBV7-2 to TRBJ2-1, with D uncertain. Germline V gene sequence: CDR1 SGHTA, CDR2 FQGNSA. V was trimmed by 1 base and J by 8 bases, leaving 12 bases between them. The CDR3 totals 14 residues. The complete variable domain, with remaining parts taken from reference TRBV7-2 and TRBJ2-1, reads GAGVSQSPSNKVTEKGKDVELRCDPISGHTALYWYRQSLGQGLEFLIYFQGNSAPDKSGLPSDRFSAERTGGSVSTLTIQRTQQEDSAVYLCASSLVISSHEQFFGPGTRLTVL.

This clonotype was seen more than once but under ten times. The gene calls are TRBV7-2 and TRBJ2-1, with D hard to call. Germline V gene sequence: CDR1 SGHTA, CDR2 FQGNSA. The CDR3 contains 14 residues. The V and J ends lost 6 bases and 2 bases respectively, with 11 bases between them. The CDR3 protein is CASSLDAAYNEQFF. CDR3 bases: TGTGCCAGCAGTCTAGATGCGGCCTACAATGAGCAGTTCTTC. Full variable domain (outside the CDR3, taken from reference TRBV7-2 and TRBJ2-1): GAGVSQSPSNKVTEKGKDVELRCDPISGHTALYWYRQSLGQGLEFLIYFQGNSAPDKSGLPSDRFSAERTGGSVSTLTIQRTQQEDSAVYLCASSLDAAYNEQFFGPGTRLTVL.

This clonotype was seen only a few times. The chain joins TRBV3-1 to TRBJ1-3; D not certain. Germline loops: CDR1 LGHDT, CDR2 YNNKEL (reference sequence). Trimming removed 1 base at V and 0 bases at J, with 10 bases between. CDR3 length: 16 residues. The CDR3 spells CASSQGAGDSGNTIYF. CDR3 in DNA: TGTGCCAGCAGCCAAGGAGCAGGCGACTCTGGAAACACCATATATTTT.

This clonotype was observed a handful of times. This chain links TRBV7-8 with TRBJ2-4; 12 bases are shared with TRBD1. Looked up from germline, CDR1 is SGHVS and CDR2 is FQNEAQ. The CDR3 runs 18 residues. Trimming at V came to 5 bases and at J to 0 bases, leaving 8 bases not matched to a gene. The DNA of the CDR3 is TGTGCCAGCAGCGCGAGGGACAGGGGGCGGCAAGCCAAAAACATTCAGTACTTC. This encodes CASSARDRGRQAKNIQYF. The full variable domain, in which reference TRBV7-8 and TRBJ2-4 provide the parts outside the CDR3, is GAGVSQSPRYKVAKRGQDVALRCDPISGHVSLFWYQQALGQGPEFLTYFQNEAQLDKSGLPSDRFFAERPEGSVSTLKIQRTQQEDSAVYLCASSARDRGRQAKNIQYFGAGTRLSVL.

This clonotype was observed a few times. The chain links TRBV10-3 to TRBJ1-1; maybe TRBD1 (5 bases). V was cut by 0 bases and J by 7 bases, with 9 bases left in between. CDR1 is ENHRY, CDR2 SYGVKD, per germline. The CDR3 is 13 amino acids. The chain's CDR3 is CAISESGRGEAFF. The DNA of the CDR3 is TGTGCCATCAGTGAGTCGGGGCGGGGTGAAGCTTTCTTT.

This clonotype has only a few counts. The rearrangement joins TRBV7-9 to TRBJ2-7; perhaps TRBD1 as D (6 bases). The germline V and J ends were trimmed by 4 bases and 5 bases, with 12 bases remaining between them. CDR3 length: 13 residues. Germline loops: CDR1 SEHNR, CDR2 FQNEAQ (reference sequence). The CDR3 coding sequence is TGTGCCAGCAGCTCAGTAACAGGGAACGAGCAGTACTTC. Encoded protein: CASSSVTGNEQYF.

Ten or more counts support this clonotype. This chain connects TRBV20-1 to TRBJ2-2, with no clear D. The germline V and J ends were trimmed by 4 bases and 3 bases, with 12 bases remaining between them. Per the germline V gene, CDR1 is DFQATT and CDR2 is SNEGSKA (reference sequence). This CDR3 spans 14 amino acids. CDR3 in amino acids: CSAIPGVDTGELFF. The DNA of the CDR3 is TGCAGTGCTATTCCAGGAGTAGACACCGGGGAGCTGTTTTTT.

The V gene is TRBV29-1, the J gene TRBJ2-2; D uncertain. The V and J ends lost 3 bases and 5 bases respectively, with 4 bases between them. Germline V gives CDR1 SQVTM, CDR2 ANQGSEA. The CDR3 covers 11 residues. The CDR3 DNA sequence: TGCAGCGTTGAGAGGACCGGGGAGCTGTTTTTT. Protein sequence: CSVERTGELFF.